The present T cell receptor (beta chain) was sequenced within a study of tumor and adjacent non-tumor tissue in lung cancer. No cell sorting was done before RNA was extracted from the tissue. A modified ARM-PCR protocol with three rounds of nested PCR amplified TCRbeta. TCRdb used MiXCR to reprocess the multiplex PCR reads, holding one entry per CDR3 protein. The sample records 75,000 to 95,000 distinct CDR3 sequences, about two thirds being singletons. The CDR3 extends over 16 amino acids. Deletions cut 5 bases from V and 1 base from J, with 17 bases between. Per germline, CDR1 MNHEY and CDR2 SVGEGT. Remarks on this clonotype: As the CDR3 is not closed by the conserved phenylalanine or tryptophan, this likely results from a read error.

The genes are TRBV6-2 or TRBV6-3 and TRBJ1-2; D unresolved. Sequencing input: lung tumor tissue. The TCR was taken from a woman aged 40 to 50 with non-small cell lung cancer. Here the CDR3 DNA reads TGTGCCAGCAGTGATCCCTCGACGGTAGTTAACTATGGCTACACCATC. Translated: CASSDPSTVVNYGYTI.